This entry lists 28 T cell receptor beta chains sequenced from one sample in a study of T-cell reconstitution after alpha-beta-depleted transplantation in children. Molecular barcoding with unique molecular identifiers was used for the TCRbeta library. Each CDR3 protein gets one entry after TCRdb re-called the PCR reads with MiXCR. This table holds some 600,000 distinct CDR3 sequences, 10% to 15% found once. Sequencing used PBMCs, mostly from graft donor cells, obtained 360 days after TCRalphabeta/CD19-depleted stem cell transplant. These receptors were collected from a male patient younger than 18 who had a stem cell transplant for acute myeloid leukemia, so the T cells may come from the graft donor.

In this sample, this clonotype turned up a few times. This sequence joins TRBV9 and TRBJ2-3; D ambiguous. Germline CDR1 reads SGDLS; CDR2 reads YYNGEE. The CDR3 sequence is 16 residues long. Trimming stripped 4 bases from V and 2 bases from J, with 17 bases between. In DNA form, the CDR3 reads TGTGCCAGCAGCTCTCGACACCTTACTTTCACAGATACGCAGTATTTT. Translating gives CASSSRHLTFTDTQYF.

A few counts support this clonotype. V usage is TRBV6-5 and J usage is TRBJ2-5; tentative D call: TRBD2 (6 bases). The CDR3 has 15 residues. V lost 2 bases and J 0 bases, leaving 10 bases between the germline ends. The V gene's germline CDR1 is MNHEY and CDR2 SVGAGI. The DNA of the CDR3 is TGTGCCAGCAGTTACCTTCGGGGGTACCAAGAGACCCAGTACTTC. This gives the protein CASSYLRGYQETQYF.

V is TRBV5-1 and J is TRBJ1-5; 7 bases agree with TRBD1. This CDR3 contains 15 residues. With 1 base clipped from V and 3 bases from J, the junction kept 4 bases outside the gene matches. Germline assignment: CDR1 SGHRS and CDR2 YFSETQ. The CDR3 is CASSLTGADNQPQHF. CDR3 in DNA: TGCGCCAGCAGCTTGACAGGGGCTGACAATCAGCCCCAGCATTTT.

V usage is TRBV11-2 and J usage is TRBJ2-3; 10 bases agree with TRBD2. CDR3 size: 19 residues. Germline CDR1 SGHAT, CDR2 FQNNGV. The J segment lost 4 bases and the V segment lost 2 bases, leaving 15 bases of the junction unmatched. Here the CDR3 DNA reads TGTGCCAGCAGCTTAAAAGGTCTAGCGGGAGCTATAAGGGCAGATACGCAGTATTTT. This gives the protein CASSLKGLAGAIRADTQYF.

This clonotype was observed a handful of times. This chain joins TRBV7-3 and TRBJ2-1, with 8 nucleotides matching TRBD2. Per the germline V gene, CDR1 is SGHTA and CDR2 is FQGTGA. The CDR3 consists of 17 residues. Losses at the gene ends were 1 base for V and 7 bases for J; bases not matched to a gene: 12. The CDR3 nucleotides are TGTGCCAGCAGCTTAAAGGGGGGCACTAGCGGACGGAATGAGCAGTTCTTC. The encoded protein is CASSLKGGTSGRNEQFF.

The chain links TRBV7-3 to TRBJ2-1; TRBD2 matches at 8 bases. Germline values: CDR1 SGHTA, CDR2 FQGTGA. Trimming cost V 2 bases and J 0 bases; bases outside gene matches: 15. CDR3 length: 20 residues. The CDR3 nucleotides are TGTGCCAGCAGCTTATTCACGGGACTAGGGTCGGCAAGCTCCTACAATGAGCAGTTCTTC. Amino acid sequence: CASSLFTGLGSASSYNEQFF.

This clonotype came up a few times. The J gene is TRBJ2-2, the V gene TRBV5-1, with D unresolved. Germline V gene data show CDR1 as SGHRS and CDR2 as YFSETQ. The V end lost 6 bases, the J end lost 2 bases, and 11 bases lay between the germline ends. This CDR3 spans 14 amino acids. CDR3 loop: CASKIDDNTGELFF. The CDR3 nucleotides read TGCGCCAGCAAAATCGACGATAACACCGGGGAGCTGTTTTTT.

The chain couples TRBV20-1 to TRBJ2-7, with TRBD1 matching 8 bases. V shed 0 bases, J shed 6 bases, and the junction held 13 bases outside the gene matches. Germline CDR1 DFQATT, CDR2 SNEGSKA (reference sequence). This CDR3 contains 16 residues. The CDR3 region has the DNA TGCAGTGCTAGAGATAGGGGCCCAGCCACAGGGGGCGAGCAGTACTTC. Translated, it gives CSARDRGPATGGEQYF.

This clonotype was observed at least ten times. The genes are TRBV29-1 and TRBJ2-3, with 10 bases that match TRBD1. Germline CDR1 is SQVTM and CDR2 is ANQGSEA. This CDR3 is 15 amino acids long. V lost 7 bases and J lost 3; bases outside the gene matches: 10. CDR3 amino acids: CSGMPGQGPTDTQYF. In DNA, the CDR3 is TGCAGCGGAATGCCGGGACAGGGGCCAACAGATACGCAGTATTTT.

J is TRBJ2-6 and V is TRBV3-1; TRBD1 aligns across 10 bases. The CDR3 has 18 amino acids. Germline V gene sequence: CDR1 LGHDT, CDR2 YNNKEL (reference sequence). V dropped 6 bases and J dropped 3; count of bases not matched to a gene: 11. The CDR3 coding sequence is TGTGCCAGCAGAAGTTTCCGGGACAGGGGTCTTGGGGCCAACGTCCTGACTTTC. Its translation is CASRSFRDRGLGANVLTF.

V and J are TRBV11-1 and TRBJ2-3, with 10 bases matching TRBD2. Per the germline V gene, CDR1 is SGHAT and CDR2 is FQDESV (reference sequence). Losses at the gene ends were 1 base for V and 5 bases for J; bases not matched to a gene: 15. The CDR3 sequence is 19 residues long. The DNA of the CDR3 is TGTGCCAGCAGCTTAGTGTTCGGAGTATCACTAGCGGGGAAAGATACGCAGTATTTT. Translated, it gives CASSLVFGVSLAGKDTQYF.

On this clonotype: A much larger clone lies a single base off, so this may be a read error. V is TRBV28 and J is TRBJ2-7, with 10 bases lining up with TRBD2. The CDR3 has 15 residues. In germline, CDR1 is MDHEN, CDR2 SYDVKM. Losses at the gene ends were 4 bases for V and 7 bases for J; bases not matched to a gene: 10. CDR3 in amino acids: CASSSQASGSWEQYF. The CDR3 DNA reads as TGTGCCAGCAGTTCCCAGGCTAGCGGGAGTTGGGAGCAGTACTTC.

This clonotype turned up a few times. The chain uses TRBV6-2 or TRBV6-3 and TRBJ1-1; weak D call: TRBD1 (5 bases). Per the germline V gene, CDR1 is MNHEY and CDR2 is SVGEGT. V dropped 7 bases and J dropped 10 bases, with 16 bases sitting between them. The CDR3 sequence is 12 residues long. The CDR3 reads CASTYGPGRAFF. CDR3 bases: TGTGCCAGCACCTACGGGCCAGGGCGAGCTTTCTTT.

This clonotype showed up many times. The rearrangement links TRBV29-1 to TRBJ2-7; 10 bases align to TRBD2. The CDR3 loop spans 13 amino acids. Germline CDR1 and CDR2: SQVTM and ANQGSEA. The ends lost 6 bases at V and 2 bases at J; junction bases unmatched: 4. CDR3 region: CSVASGRAYEQYF. The CDR3 DNA is TGCAGCGTCGCGAGCGGGAGGGCCTACGAGCAGTACTTC.

In this sample, this clonotype turned up a few times. The chain links TRBV12-3 or TRBV12-4 to TRBJ2-1; D remains unclear. The ends were cut back, 7 bases at V and 10 bases at J, with 14 bases in the middle. The CDR3 has 12 amino acids. The CDR3, as DNA: TGTGCCAGCAATTTGGTGGGCCACGAGCAGTTCTTC. It is translated as CASNLVGHEQFF.

This clonotype showed up many times. The chain uses TRBV29-1 and TRBJ2-1; 7 bases line up with TRBD2. The CDR3 is 13 residues long. Unmatched junction bases numbered 7, after V lost 7 bases and J lost 4 bases. Germline V gives CDR1 SQVTM, CDR2 ANQGSEA. CDR3 amino acids: CSAASGLYNEQFF. In nucleotides, the CDR3 is TGCAGCGCCGCTAGCGGATTATACAATGAGCAGTTCTTC.

J is TRBJ1-1 and V is TRBV29-1, with D possibly being TRBD1 (6 bases). The ends were cut back, 5 bases at V and 11 bases at J, with 15 bases in the middle. From germline, CDR1 is SQVTM and CDR2 ANQGSEA. The CDR3 contains 11 residues. The CDR3 DNA is TGCAGCGTTTGGGACAACCGAGGGGCTTTCTTT. It encodes CSVWDNRGAFF.

The gene calls are TRBV10-3 and TRBJ2-3; D not certain. Looked up from germline, CDR1 is ENHRY and CDR2 is SYGVKD. V was cut by 7 bases and J by 2 bases, with 10 bases left in between. CDR3 length: 13 amino acids. CDR3 bases: TGTGCCATCAAGCCAGACATCACAGATACGCAGTATTTT. This gives the protein CAIKPDITDTQYF.

The rearrangement joins TRBV20-1 to TRBJ2-1, with 14 bases identical to TRBD2. CDR3 size: 17 residues. Germline assignment: CDR1 DFQATT and CDR2 SNEGSKA (reference sequence). J lost 8 bases, V lost 1 base, and 10 bases had no gene match. CDR3 loop: CSARAGTSGSHPDEQFF. The CDR3 DNA reads TGCAGTGCTAGAGCCGGGACTAGCGGGAGTCATCCCGATGAGCAGTTCTTC.

The chain carries TRBV20-1 and TRBJ2-3; no definite D call. The length of the CDR3 is 13 residues. V was clipped by 5 bases and J by 2 bases, with 11 bases between them. Germline V gene lookup returns CDR1 DFQATT and CDR2 SNEGSKA (reference sequence). The CDR3 here is CSARPPYTDTQYF. The CDR3 coding sequence is TGCAGTGCTCGCCCCCCCTACACAGATACGCAGTATTTT.

This clonotype was recorded a few times. V gene TRBV18 combines with J gene TRBJ2-7; 8 bases line up with TRBD2. Per germline, CDR1 KGHSH and CDR2 LQKENI. The ends lost 2 bases at V and 2 bases at J; junction bases unmatched: 5. CDR3 length: 15 residues. The CDR3 bases are TGTGCCAGCTCACCATTACCGGGACTAGCCTACGAGCAGTACTTC. This sequence encodes CASSPLPGLAYEQYF.

The chain carries TRBV28 and TRBJ2-7; D ambiguous. This CDR3 is 16 amino acids long. Between the trimmed V and J ends, which lost 3 bases and 6 bases, there was a span of 21 bases. Germline loops: CDR1 MDHEN, CDR2 SYDVKM. CDR3: CASSFSLVNSASEQYF. In DNA, the CDR3 is TGTGCCAGCAGTTTCTCCCTAGTGAACTCAGCCTCCGAGCAGTACTTC.

This chain uses TRBV7-6 with TRBJ2-7; maybe TRBD2 (5 bases). There are 15 residues in the CDR3. V lost 1 base and J lost 3, with 13 bases in between. CDR1 is SGHVS, CDR2 FNYEAQ, per germline. The CDR3 nucleotides are TGTGCCAGCAGCTTAGGGGCCGATGAGGGCTACGAGCAGTACTTC. Translation: CASSLGADEGYEQYF.

The chain links TRBV4-3 to TRBJ2-1; D unresolved. Germline V CDR1 and CDR2: LGHNA, YSLEER. This CDR3 has 15 amino acids. V lost 1 base and J 4 bases, leaving 11 bases between the germline ends. Written as DNA, the CDR3 is TGCGCCAGCAGCCAAGGTACCCGGTTTTACAATGAGCAGTTCTTC. Amino acid sequence: CASSQGTRFYNEQFF.

The V call is TRBV28, the J call TRBJ1-2; no clear D. Between the trimmed V and J ends, which lost 8 bases and 4 bases, there was a span of 11 bases. Germline values: CDR1 MDHEN, CDR2 SYDVKM. The length of the CDR3 is 12 residues. In DNA, the CDR3 is TGTGCCAGCGGGGTGAATGGCTATGGCTACACCTTC. Residues: CASGVNGYGYTF.

This clonotype was counted only a few times. J is TRBJ1-3 and V is TRBV7-9; TRBD1 might be the D (5 bases). V was cut by 5 bases and J by 6 bases, with 14 bases left in between. CDR3 length: 14 amino acids. The V gene's germline CDR1 is SEHNR and CDR2 FQNEAQ (reference sequence). The CDR3 protein is CASSPWDAQNTIYF. The DNA of the CDR3 is TGTGCCAGCAGCCCGTGGGACGCACAAAACACCATATATTTT.

The rearrangement links TRBV7-2 to TRBJ2-2; TRBD2 matches at 7 bases. This CDR3 has 19 residues. The trim removed 0 bases at V and 7 bases at J, leaving 17 bases unmatched. Germline V CDR1 and CDR2: SGHTA, FQGNSA. This CDR3 is CASSLAWAGALIGSGELFF. In DNA form, the CDR3 reads TGTGCCAGCAGCTTAGCTTGGGCGGGAGCCTTGATCGGGAGCGGGGAGCTGTTTTTT.

The chain uses TRBV7-9 and TRBJ2-5; D gene ambiguous. This CDR3 comprises 14 residues. CDR1 and CDR2 (germline): SEHNR, FQNEAQ (reference sequence). V gave up 1 base and J gave up 5 bases, with 11 bases separating them. CDR3 DNA sequence: TGTGCCAGCAGCTTAGAGCAAGACCGGGAGACCCAGTACTTC. Amino acid sequence: CASSLEQDRETQYF.